This T cell receptor beta chain is drawn from a study of blood T cells in healthy people across ages (dated by TCRdb to between 2015 and 2016). About the full investigation: In model experiments, template switching captured about one uniquely barcoded TCR beta cDNA molecule for every two T cells. The study measured age-related changes in TCR beta repertoire diversity using deep sequencing normalized with unique cDNA molecular identifiers. Donors were grouped into four age groups: young (average roughly 16 years), middle-aged (roughly 40), aged (around 60) and long-lived (approximately 81). To avoid experimental bias, donors of different ages were distributed randomly across sequencing lanes. Using the same blood draw, the study looked at two additional independent replicas of 1 million unique cDNA reads for two donors, one aged 18 to 30 and the other aged 80 or older.

This clonotype has just a few counts. Its antigen is currently not known. Nothing much larger sits one base from this clone, and base qualities are not available. What the study reported, not specific to this receptor: Observed TCR beta diversity per million T cells fell roughly linearly with age, and a significant reduction was already apparent by age around 40. Donor CMV infection status was unknown, potentially confounding age-related changes in expanded clonotypes. Compared with the aged group, more naive CD4+ T cells, fewer expanded clones and increased TCR diversity were shown by the long-lived group, suggesting age selection. Estimates of total diversity from one million sequenced T cells were regarded as lower bounds and underestimates. Observed TCR beta diversity correlated strongly with the percentage of naive T cells measured by flow cytometry. Conclusive comparison of naive and antigen-experienced compartments was prevented by the profiling of bulk unsorted PBMCs.

Systemically healthy Caucasian individuals from Russia, around 38 in total and aged about 6 to 95 years, were included as donors. Roughly 10 milliliters of peripheral blood were collected from each donor into EDTA-treated Vacutainer tubes. PBMCs were isolated by Ficoll-Paque density-gradient centrifugation, with at least 6.5 million obtained per sample. Trizol reagent was used to extract total RNA from the PBMCs, yielding at least 6 micrograms per sample. The percentages of naive CD45RAhigh/CD27high T cells were determined by flow cytometry on a PBMC aliquot from every donor. The junction carries 13 bases between V and J, which are trimmed by 7 bases and 6 bases respectively. The cysteine opens and the phenylalanine closes a CDR3 of 11 amino acids. The only DNA kept is the CDR3, 33 bases in frame from the first base. Taken from the germline V gene (reference sequence), the CDR1 and CDR2 loops are DFQATT and SNEGSKA.

The method behind the library was 5' RACE. Instrument on record: Illumina HiSeq 2500. A second about 6 to 11 cycle PCR used a sample-barcoded 5' primer and a J-beta primer mix. Each TCR beta cDNA molecule received a unique molecular identifier from a template-switch 5' adaptor carrying 12 random nucleotides. Each sample yielded at least 3 million CDR3-containing paired-end reads. All of the RNA was converted into first-strand cDNA using the Mint cDNA synthesis kit, with a TRBC-specific oligonucleotide serving as the primer. Following uracil-DNA glycosylase treatment, a first 18-cycle PCR with universal primers M1SS and BC2_uni_R was performed on all cDNA. Concerning the study's data processing: Each sample was normalized by randomly selecting 1 million high-quality reads, each carrying a distinct molecular identifier. Instead of being binned into consensus sequences, reads that shared molecular identifiers were thrown out. MiTCR, with a Q25 quality threshold and the strictest error-elimination algorithm, was used for CDR3 identification, clonotype clustering and error correction. A nonparametric unseen species model with Euler transformation was used to estimate a lower bound on total TCR beta diversity. The public reads were reprocessed in TCRdb via fastp at Q25 and MiXCR, keeping in-frame beta chains. Rows are unified per CDR3 protein, each entry keeping the most common DNA and genes. The V and J calls here are based on TCRdb, not the publication. For this sample there are roughly 800,000 distinct CDR3 sequences; about three fifths appear just once. The ten most abundant clones make up about 20% of the sample.

The sequence was obtained from a man aged 30-40 years in good health. The chain employs TRBV20-1 and TRBJ2-7, and perhaps TRBD2 as D gene, on 7 matching bases. Sequencing was carried out using blood. The CDR3 region has the sequence CSEGGESEQYF. DNA sequence: TGCAGTGAAGGGGGGGAATCCGAGCAGTACTTC.